Listed here are 6 T cell receptor beta chains from one sample, sequenced in a study of T cells in Graves' hyperthyroidism and ophthalmopathy. Amplified TCR beta CDR3 regions came from RNA transcripts. HTBI primers were the set used in a first-round RT-PCR of the TCR CDR3. From the multiplex PCR reads, TCRdb called clonotypes with MiXCR, one entry per CDR3 protein. There are about 260,000 distinct CDR3 sequences in the sample; less than 30% occur only once, and 25% to 30% lies in the top ten. The sample consisted of blood. The receptors derive from a man aged 35 to 55 with Graves' hyperthyroidism that later progressed to Graves' ophthalmopathy.

V gene TRBV11-2 combines with J gene TRBJ2-7; 11 nucleotides match TRBD2. The CDR3 runs to 16 residues. Germline CDR1 and CDR2: SGHAT and FQNNGV. The V segment lost 5 bases and the J segment 4 bases; nucleotides outside the gene matches: 10. The CDR3, as DNA: TGTGCCAGCAGCACCCCCACGGGACTAGCGGAGTACGAGCAGTACTTC. Translation gives CASSTPTGLAEYEQYF. The complete variable domain, with remaining parts taken from reference TRBV11-2 and TRBJ2-7, reads EAGVAQSPRYKIIEKRQSVAFWCNPISGHATLYWYQQILGQGPKLLIQFQNNGVVDDSQLPKDRFSAERLKGVDSTLKIQPAKLEDSAVYLCASSTPTGLAEYEQYFGPGTRLTVT.

This clonotype was counted many times. The V gene is TRBV5-1, the J gene TRBJ2-2; no definite D call. V lost 4 bases, J lost 3 bases, and 7 bases lay in between. The length of the CDR3 is 13 residues. Germline V lookup: CDR1 SGHRS, CDR2 YFSETQ. The CDR3 DNA sequence: TGCGCCAGCAGCCCACAGTACACCGGGGAGCTGTTTTTT. This encodes CASSPQYTGELFF. Supplemented by reference TRBV5-1 and TRBJ2-2, the full variable domain reads KAGVTQTPRYLIKTRGQQVTLSCSPISGHRSVSWYQQTPGQGLQFLFEYFSETQRNKGNFPGRFSGRQFSNSRSEMNVSTLELGDSALYLCASSPQYTGELFFGEGSRLTVL.

This clonotype was counted only a few times. A much larger clone lies a single base off, so this may be a read error. The chain recombines TRBV7-9 with TRBJ2-2; tentatively, D is TRBD2 (6 bases). Germline CDR1 reads SEHNR; CDR2 reads FQNEAQ (reference sequence). The CDR3 extends over 14 amino acids. V dropped 10 bases and J dropped 0 bases, with 12 bases sitting between them. This CDR3 is CATPGTSNTGELFF. The CDR3 region has the DNA TGTGCCACCCCCGGGACTTCGAACACCGGGGAGCTGTTTTTT.

This clonotype has at least ten counts. V is TRBV19 and J is TRBJ2-7, with 11 bases that match TRBD2. The ends lost 5 bases at V and 2 bases at J; junction bases unmatched: 5. Germline-derived CDR1 and CDR2 are LNHDA and SQIVND (reference sequence). The CDR3 has 15 residues. This chain's CDR3 is CASSQTSGDTYEQYF. CDR3 bases: TGTGCCAGTAGTCAGACTAGCGGGGACACCTACGAGCAGTACTTC.

This clonotype was picked up many times. This chain uses TRBV30 with TRBJ1-1, with 8 bases lining up with TRBD1. V lost 1 base and J lost 5; bases outside the gene matches: 9. The CDR3 is 15 residues long. Germline CDR1 reads GTSNPN; CDR2 reads SVGIG (reference sequence). CDR3 protein: CAWSGPRTGRTEAFF. CDR3 bases: TGTGCCTGGAGTGGCCCCAGGACAGGGAGAACTGAAGCTTTCTTT.

In this sample, this clonotype turned up many times. The rearrangement joins TRBV20-1 to TRBJ1-5; the D is unclear. V shed 0 bases and J shed 0 bases, with 15 bases lying between them. The CDR3 has 17 amino acids. Germline loops: CDR1 DFQATT, CDR2 SNEGSKA (reference sequence). Here the CDR3 reads CSARDIAQDYSNQPQHF. CDR3 coding DNA: TGCAGTGCTAGAGATATAGCGCAGGACTATAGCAATCAGCCCCAGCATTTT.